The 28 T cell receptor beta chains listed next were all sequenced from one sample in a study of T cell responses to AZD1222 COVID-19 vaccine. TCRdb keeps only in-frame clones here, not all; method: immunoSEQ multiplex PCR. The sample gives around 94,000 clones, 70% to 90% of which show up once; less than 15% is in the top ten. Material: peripheral blood, obtained on day 0 of AZD1222 vaccination. The origin of the receptors is an adult in good health.

The rearrangement joins TRBV4-2 to TRBJ1-5; D unresolved. Germline V gene lookup returns CDR1 LGHNA and CDR2 YNFKEQ. The CDR3 runs to 13 residues. V lost 1 base to trimming and J lost 3 bases, with 4 bases between them. The CDR3 loop is CASSQAVNQPQHF. CDR3 nucleotides: TGTGCCAGCAGCCAAGCGGTCAATCAGCCCCAGCATTTT.

With respect to this clone: The same CDR3 also results from other DNA sequences found in this sample. The chain employs TRBV19 and TRBJ1-2; no firm D call. This CDR3 has 13 residues. The V end was cut by 1 base, the J end by 4 bases, with 7 bases between. From germline, CDR1 is LNHDA and CDR2 SQIVND (reference sequence). CDR3: CASSIGTVYGYTF. For the CDR3, the DNA is TGTGCCAGTAGTATAGGCACAGTCTATGGCTACACCTTC.

The V and J genes are TRBV28 and TRBJ1-2; no definite D call. CDR1 and CDR2 from the germline V gene are MDHEN and SYDVKM. V gave up 2 bases and J gave up 4 bases, with 5 bases separating them. The CDR3 has 12 amino acids. CDR3 amino acids: CASSLQSYGYTF. DNA for the CDR3: TGTGCCAGCAGTTTACAGAGCTATGGCTACACCTTC.

This clone was observed a few times. This chain links TRBV30 with TRBJ1-1, with 11 bases matching TRBD1. This CDR3 region has 13 residues. Germline CDR1 and CDR2: GTSNPN and SVGIG (reference sequence). J gave up 5 bases and V 7 bases, and 6 bases lay outside the gene matches. CDR3 residues: CALDRGQGTEAFF. CDR3 sequence (DNA): TGTGCCTTGGACAGGGGGCAGGGTACTGAAGCTTTCTTT.

This clone was counted once. The V and J genes are TRBV10-3 and TRBJ2-2; the match to TRBD2 covers 15 bases. The V gene's germline CDR1 is ENHRY and CDR2 SYGVKD. V shed 0 bases, J shed 4 bases, and the junction held 3 bases outside the gene matches. The CDR3 length is 18 residues. The CDR3 is CAISESGLAGGRTGELFF. In DNA form, the CDR3 reads TGTGCCATCAGTGAGTCAGGACTAGCGGGGGGGCGCACCGGGGAGCTGTTTTTT.

The V call is TRBV19, the J call TRBJ1-4; D perhaps matches TRBD1 (6 bases). Trimming took 10 bases from V and 2 from J, leaving 20 bases between them. CDR3 length: 16 residues. The germline gives CDR1 LNHDA, CDR2 SQIVND (reference sequence). Here the CDR3 DNA reads TGTGCCACGAAGGACTACAGGGCTGTGACTAATGAAAAACTGTTTTTT. It translates to CATKDYRAVTNEKLFF.

The chain combines TRBV2 with TRBJ1-5; unclear D gene. Germline CDR1 SNHLY, CDR2 FYNNEI. Trimming shortened V by 5 bases and J by 0 bases, and 14 bases separated the two germline ends. The CDR3 is 16 residues long. The CDR3 DNA follows: TGTGCCAGCAGTCGCGATTCCGGACTTAGCAATCAGCCCCAGCATTTT. This translates into CASSRDSGLSNQPQHF. Full variable domain (outside the CDR3, taken from reference TRBV2 and TRBJ1-5): EPEVTQTPSHQVTQMGQEVILRCVPISNHLYFYWYRQILGQKVEFLVSFYNNEISEKSEIFDDQFSVERPDGSNFTLKIRSTKLEDSAMYFCASSRDSGLSNQPQHFGDGTRLSIL.

The rearrangement links TRBV30 to TRBJ1-2; TRBD1 matches at 8 bases. In germline, CDR1 is GTSNPN, CDR2 SVGIG (reference sequence). V was clipped by 5 bases and J by 3 bases; unmatched bases: 2. This CDR3 contains 12 residues. CDR3 sequence reads: CAWAQGDYGYTF. The CDR3 DNA reads TGTGCCTGGGCACAGGGGGACTATGGCTACACCTTC.

The genes are TRBV11-2 and TRBJ1-4; D is uncertain. The CDR3 spans 14 residues. V shed 2 bases and J shed 5 bases, with 9 bases lying between them. CDR1 SGHAT and CDR2 FQNNGV come from the germline V gene. CDR3 in amino acids: CASSLNPTNEKLFF. The DNA of the CDR3 is TGTGCCAGCAGCTTAAACCCGACAAATGAAAAACTGTTTTTT.

This clone was counted between two and nine times. This chain links TRBV7-2 with TRBJ1-2, with 7 nucleotides matching TRBD1. This CDR3 is 16 amino acids long. The ends lost 1 base at V and 13 bases at J; junction bases unmatched: 18. Germline CDR1 and CDR2: SGHTA and FQGNSA. CDR3 nucleotides: TGTGCCAGCAGCTTAGAACTCGGGGTCAGGGGGTCTTGGGTCACCTTC. As protein: CASSLELGVRGSWVTF.

The chain couples TRBV19 to TRBJ1-5, with 10 bases identical to TRBD1. Trimming took 3 bases from V and 3 from J; bases not matched to a gene: 2. The germline V gene encodes CDR1 LNHDA and CDR2 SQIVND (reference sequence). The CDR3 is 15 residues long. CDR3 bases: TGTGCCAGTAGTATCGACAGGGGGCTCAATCAGCCCCAGCATTTT. This sequence encodes CASSIDRGLNQPQHF.

V is TRBV6-5 and J is TRBJ1-5, with D possibly TRBD1 on 6 matching bases. The V end lost 4 bases, the J end lost 0 bases, and 13 bases lay between the germline ends. Germline CDR1 and CDR2: MNHEY and SVGAGI. CDR3 length: 16 amino acids. The CDR3 region is CASSSGGWYSNQPQHF. The CDR3 nucleotides are TGTGCCAGCAGTTCGGGGGGCTGGTATAGCAATCAGCCCCAGCATTTT.

The chain is built from TRBV6-5 and TRBJ2-7; 7 bases are shared with TRBD1. Germline values: CDR1 MNHEY, CDR2 SVGAGI. The CDR3 has 15 amino acids. The V and J ends lost 5 bases and 1 base, in that order; junction bases with no gene match: 8. The CDR3 loop is CASSTRLTGSYEQYF. The CDR3 nucleotides read TGTGCCAGCAGTACTCGACTGACAGGGTCCTACGAGCAGTACTTC.

CDR3 DNA sequence: TGTGCCACCTTCTACCCAGGGGATCGAAATGAAGCTTTCTTT. Encoded protein: CATFYPGDRNEAFF. The chain couples TRBV6-5 to TRBJ1-1; D possibly corresponds to TRBD1 (6 bases). V was trimmed by 10 bases and J by 7 bases, leaving 22 bases between them. Germline assignment: CDR1 MNHEY and CDR2 SVGAGI. The CDR3 extends over 14 amino acids.

This clone was picked up one time. This chain connects TRBV2 to TRBJ1-4; 8 bases line up with TRBD1. From germline, CDR1 is SNHLY and CDR2 FYNNEI. V was pared by 4 bases and J by 8 bases, with 6 bases of the junction left unmatched. The CDR3 is made up of 14 amino acids. This chain's CDR3 is CASSVVRGLEKLFF. The CDR3 nucleotides read TGTGCCAGCAGTGTCGTCAGGGGGCTAGAAAAACTGTTTTTT.

This rearrangement joins TRBV28 to TRBJ2-6; the D is unclear. The germline V gene has CDR1 MDHEN and CDR2 SYDVKM. This CDR3 spans 16 amino acids. V lost 0 bases to trimming and J lost 0 bases, with 6 bases between them. DNA for the CDR3: TGTGCCAGCAGTTTATGGGGTGACTCTGGGGCCAACGTCCTGACTTTC. This sequence encodes CASSLWGDSGANVLTF.

This clone appeared a few times. The J gene is TRBJ2-4, the V gene TRBV5-8, with TRBD1 as a possible D gene (7 bases). The V and J ends lost 4 bases and 0 bases respectively, with 26 bases between them. The CDR3 length is 20 residues. Per the germline V gene, CDR1 is SGHTS and CDR2 is YDEGEE. The CDR3 DNA follows: TGTGCCAGCAGCGCTCGGCCCGCGGGGAGAGACAGGGAAGCCAAAAACATTCAGTACTTC. It specifies CASSARPAGRDREAKNIQYF.

CDR3 coding DNA: TGTGCCAGCAGTTACGATAGGGTACGGCCTGAGCAGTTCTTC. It specifies CASSYDRVRPEQFF. V is TRBV6-5 and J is TRBJ2-1; D is unresolved. This CDR3 has 14 residues. V was pared by 2 bases and J by 9 bases, with 14 bases between. Germline CDR1 and CDR2: MNHEY and SVGAGI.

The J gene is TRBJ2-1, the V gene TRBV7-2; 11 bases are a match to TRBD2. This CDR3 spans 15 amino acids. CDR1 and CDR2 (germline): SGHTA, FQGNSA. The V gene end was trimmed by 1 base and the J gene end by 6 bases; junction bases not matched to a gene: 2. The CDR3 spells CASSLGLAGGNEQFF. The CDR3 coding sequence is TGTGCCAGCAGCTTAGGGCTAGCGGGGGGCAATGAGCAGTTCTTC.

The CDR3 nucleotides read TGTGCCAGCAGCGTTCAGGGGAATTCACCCCTCCACTTT. This encodes CASSVQGNSPLHF. The rearrangement joins TRBV9 to TRBJ1-6; possibly TRBD1 for D (6 bases). CDR3 length equals 13 residues. Trimming took 2 bases from V and 7 from J, leaving 7 bases between them. Germline-derived CDR1 and CDR2 are SGDLS and YYNGEE.

The rearrangement joins TRBV7-2 to TRBJ2-6, with TRBD2 matching 7 bases. In germline, CDR1 is SGHTA, CDR2 FQGNSA. The CDR3 is made up of 21 amino acids. J gave up 0 bases and V 0 bases, and 14 bases lay outside the gene matches. The CDR3, as DNA: TGTGCCAGCAGCTTAGCCCTGGCCGGACTGCGGGGGAGCTCTGGGGCCAACGTCCTGACTTTC. Protein: CASSLALAGLRGSSGANVLTF.

The chain employs TRBV5-1 and TRBJ2-3; 16 positions match TRBD2. Germline CDR1 and CDR2: SGHRS and YFSETQ. This CDR3 is 18 amino acids long. The ends lost 4 bases at V and 4 bases at J; junction bases unmatched: 9. CDR3 coding DNA: TGCGCCAGCAGCGTATCCGGGACTAGCGGGGGGGCCGCAGATACGCAGTATTTT. Translated: CASSVSGTSGGAADTQYF.

This rearrangement joins TRBV4-1 to TRBJ2-7, with 12 bases aligning to TRBD1. Losses at the gene ends were 2 bases for V and 5 bases for J; bases not matched to a gene: 7. The CDR3 runs 16 residues. The germline CDR1 and CDR2 sequences are MGHRA and YSYEKL. The CDR3 loop is CASSQPPRDRGHEQYF. The CDR3 DNA reads as TGCGCCAGCAGCCAACCACCCCGGGACAGGGGGCACGAGCAGTACTTC.

In this sample, this clone turned up once. The chain carries TRBV10-3 and TRBJ1-2; D remains unclear. V was shortened by 2 bases and J by 4 bases, with 14 bases between the two germline ends. The CDR3 runs 15 residues. Germline loops: CDR1 ENHRY, CDR2 SYGVKD. CDR3 in DNA: TGTGCCATCAGTGAGGTTCTGGGCAGCCTCTATGGCTACACCTTC. Its protein is CAISEVLGSLYGYTF.

The rearrangement joins TRBV21-1 to TRBJ2-7; the listed D gene, TRBD1, was not tested against the DNA. TRBV21-1 is marked as a pseudogene. The CDR3 has 14 amino acids. CDR3 DNA sequence: TGTGCCAGCAGCAAAGGGACAGGGCCCTACGAGCAGTACTTC. Encoded protein: CASSKGTGPYEQYF.

J is TRBJ2-7 and V is TRBV11-2; 8 bases match TRBD1. After removal of 5 bases from V and 13 bases from J, the junction contained 10 bases not matched to a gene. Germline CDR1 reads SGHAT; CDR2 reads FQNNGV. The CDR3 consists of 12 residues. The CDR3 bases are TGTGCCAGCAGCCCGACACGGACAGGGTGCTACTTC. It encodes CASSPTRTGCYF.

V and J are TRBV5-1 and TRBJ2-7; weak D call: TRBD1 (5 bases). Germline V lookup: CDR1 SGHRS, CDR2 YFSETQ. Trimming shortened V by 4 bases and J by 0 bases, and 11 bases separated the two germline ends. The CDR3 length is 14 residues. The CDR3 sequence: CASSPRVSSYEQYF. The CDR3, as DNA: TGCGCCAGCAGCCCCAGGGTTAGCTCCTACGAGCAGTACTTC.

A few counts support this clone. The rearrangement joins TRBV10-2 to TRBJ1-6, with D possibly being TRBD1 (5 bases). The CDR3 is 19 residues long. Trimming cost V 0 bases and J 4 bases, with 19 bases left between them. CDR1 WSHSY and CDR2 SAAADI come from the germline V gene. The CDR3: CASSESRFGTGNYNSPLHF. CDR3 sequence (DNA): TGCGCCAGCAGTGAGTCGCGGTTCGGGACGGGAAATTATAATTCACCCCTCCACTTT.